This TCR beta chain was profiled in a study of blood T cells in healthy people across ages. The second PCR ran about 6 to 11 cycles with a sample-barcoded 5' primer and J-beta primers. Using its own MiXCR run on the 5' RACE reads, TCRdb lists one record per CDR3 protein. There are 1.5 million to 2 million distinct CDR3 sequences in the sample; about 50% occur only once, and approximately 2% lies in the top ten. Every sample had a minimum of 6 million PBMCs isolated. This clonotype was picked up a small number of times. Its antigen is unidentified. Study-level findings and limits: Naive T cell percentage by flow cytometry tracked strongly with beta diversity.

This CDR3 has 15 residues. Germline V lookup: CDR1 MGHRA, CDR2 YSYEKL. Trimming took 4 bases from V and 6 from J, leaving 17 bases between them. The V and J genes are TRBV4-1 and TRBJ2-3; D is perhaps TRBD2 (5 bases). The clonotype was recovered from a woman aged 40 to 50 in good health. The sequenced sample was blood. CDR3 coding DNA: TGCGCCAGCAGCCTGGGAGTTACCTACCCCGATACGCAGTATTTT. Encoded protein: CASSLGVTYPDTQYF.